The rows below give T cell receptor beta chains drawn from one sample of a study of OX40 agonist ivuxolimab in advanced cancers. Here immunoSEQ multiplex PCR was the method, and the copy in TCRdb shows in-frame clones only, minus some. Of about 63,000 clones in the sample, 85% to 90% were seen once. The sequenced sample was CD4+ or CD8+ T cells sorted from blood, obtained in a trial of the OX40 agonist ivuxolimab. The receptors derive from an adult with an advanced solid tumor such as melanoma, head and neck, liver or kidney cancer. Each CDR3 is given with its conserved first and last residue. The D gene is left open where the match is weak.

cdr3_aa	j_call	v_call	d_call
CASRLGGSNTEAFF	TRBJ1-1	TRBV28	TRBD1
CASSEDGRAKVGEQFF	TRBJ2-1	TRBV2	TRBD2
CASSVSGSNEQFF	TRBJ2-1	TRBV18	NA
CASSIQGLQDTQYF	TRBJ2-3	TRBV18	NA
CASGSSGNTIYF	TRBJ1-3	TRBV6-5	NA
CASSVDTPGTSGRSLTYEQYF	NA	TRBV19	TRBD2
CASSATGRGTNYGYTF	TRBJ1-2	TRBV9	NA
CASAHGGGSEQFF	TRBJ2-1	TRBV10-1	TRBD2
CASRSQGFPEAFF	TRBJ1-1	TRBV6-6	TRBD1
CASSLGAGGNTGELFF	TRBJ2-2	TRBV28	NA
CASSFFARGETQYF	TRBJ2-5	TRBV5-4	NA
CASSWRAGVSTDTQYF	TRBJ2-3	TRBV6-5	TRBD2
CASSYSRESTDTQYF	TRBJ2-3	TRBV6-5	TRBD2
CASSWLPAGYNEQFF	TRBJ2-1	TRBV27	NA
CASGSTGVNGELFF	TRBJ2-2	TRBV12-5	NA
CAISESQVKEQFF	TRBJ2-1	TRBV10-3	NA
CASSPKLGLGVSYEQYF	TRBJ2-7	TRBV4-2	NA
CASSLAWEGQETQYF	TRBJ2-5	TRBV7-2	TRBD2
CASSPGGNEKLFF	TRBJ1-4	TRBV5-1	NA
CASSPFKVGDRREKLFF	TRBJ1-4	TRBV4-2	TRBD1
CASSLAGFRETQYF	TRBJ2-5	TRBV7-2	NA
CASSSRGGDYGYTF	TRBJ1-2	TRBV7-2	TRBD1
CASSPVYSGNTIYF	TRBJ1-3	TRBV19	NA
CASSSGGRAYEQYF	TRBJ2-7	TRBV27	TRBD2
CASSEAVGGRPYEQYF	TRBJ2-7	TRBV6-1	NA
CASRSALSTDTQYF	TRBJ2-3	TRBV5-4	NA